This TCR beta chain was identified during a study of CD8+ T cells in alopecia areata. In each case, RNA was isolated and then reverse transcribed into cDNA as the sequencing template. The repertoire was sequenced with immunoSEQ multiplex PCR; TCRdb's copy has only in-frame clones and lacks some. The data show around 200,000 clones, with about 64% seen just once and more than 3.5% held by the top ten. With regard to this clone: Its antigen remains unknown.

The V end was cut by 0 bases, the J end by 2 bases, with 12 bases between. CDR1 is KGHSH and CDR2 is LQKENI in the germline V gene. The CDR3 totals 16 residues. General study results and limits: Affected scalp, especially in alopecia totalis/universalis, had a higher clonality than normal scalp did. For patients receiving tofacitinib, scalp clonality and expanded CD8+ clones among the top 100 significantly decreased.

The sample's treatment: oral pan-JAK inhibitor, 5-10 mg twice daily. This receptor was identified in a human donor with alopecia areata. This specimen consisted of CD4+ T cells sorted from blood, obtained at week 4, from a patient treated with tofacitinib. This chain connects TRBV18 to TRBJ2-3, with unresolved D. The CDR3 here is CASSPPWISNTDTQYF. CDR3 coding DNA: TGTGCCAGCTCACCACCGTGGATCTCCAACACAGATACGCAGTATTTT.